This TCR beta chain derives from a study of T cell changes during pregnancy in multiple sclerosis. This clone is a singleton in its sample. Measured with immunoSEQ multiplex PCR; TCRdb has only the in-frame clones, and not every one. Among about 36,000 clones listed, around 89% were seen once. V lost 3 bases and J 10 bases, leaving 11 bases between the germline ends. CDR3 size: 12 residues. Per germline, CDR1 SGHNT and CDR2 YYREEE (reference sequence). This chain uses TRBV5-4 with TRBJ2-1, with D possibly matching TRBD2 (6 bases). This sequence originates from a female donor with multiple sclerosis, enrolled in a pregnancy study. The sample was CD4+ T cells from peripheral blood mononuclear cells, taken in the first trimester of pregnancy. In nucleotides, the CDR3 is TGTGCCAGCAGCTCCAGTGGGAGGGAGCAGTTCTTC. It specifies CASSSSGREQFF.